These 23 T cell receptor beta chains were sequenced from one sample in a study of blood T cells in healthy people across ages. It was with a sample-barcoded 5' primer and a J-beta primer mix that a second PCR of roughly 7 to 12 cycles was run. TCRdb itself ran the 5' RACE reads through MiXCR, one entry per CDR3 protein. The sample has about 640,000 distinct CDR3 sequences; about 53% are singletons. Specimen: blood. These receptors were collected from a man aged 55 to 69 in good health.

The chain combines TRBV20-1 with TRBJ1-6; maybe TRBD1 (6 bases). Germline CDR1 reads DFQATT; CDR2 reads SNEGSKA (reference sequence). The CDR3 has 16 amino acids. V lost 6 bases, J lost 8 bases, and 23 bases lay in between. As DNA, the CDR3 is TGCAGTGCCCTCATGGAAAGGGGGGGAATGGATTCACCCCTCCACTTT. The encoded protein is CSALMERGGMDSPLHF.

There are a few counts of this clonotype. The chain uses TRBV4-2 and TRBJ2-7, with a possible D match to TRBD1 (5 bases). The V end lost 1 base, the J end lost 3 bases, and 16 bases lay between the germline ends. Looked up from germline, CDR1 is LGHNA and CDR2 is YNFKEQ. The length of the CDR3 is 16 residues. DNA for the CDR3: TGTGCCAGCAGCCAAGTTTCTGCCAGGGCAGTCTACGAGCAGTACTTC. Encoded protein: CASSQVSARAVYEQYF.

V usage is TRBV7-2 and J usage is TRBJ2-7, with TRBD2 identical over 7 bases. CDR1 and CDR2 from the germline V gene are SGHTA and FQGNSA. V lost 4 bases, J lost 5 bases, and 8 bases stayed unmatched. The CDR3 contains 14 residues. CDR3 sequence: CASSSSAGVHEQYF. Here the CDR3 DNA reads TGTGCCAGCAGCTCGTCGGCGGGGGTCCACGAGCAGTACTTC.

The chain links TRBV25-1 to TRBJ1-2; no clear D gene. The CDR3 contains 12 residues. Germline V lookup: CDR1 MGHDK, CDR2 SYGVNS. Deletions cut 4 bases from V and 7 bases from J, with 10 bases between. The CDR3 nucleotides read TGTGCCAGCAGTGTTAAGGGTGGTGGCTACACCTTC. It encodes CASSVKGGGYTF.

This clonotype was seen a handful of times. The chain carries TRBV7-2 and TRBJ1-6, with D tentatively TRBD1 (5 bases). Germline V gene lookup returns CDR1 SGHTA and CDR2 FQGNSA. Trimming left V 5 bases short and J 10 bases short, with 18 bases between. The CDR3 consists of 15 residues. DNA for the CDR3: TGTGCCAGCAGCAGTCGGAGCGCTGGGGGGTCACCCCTCCACTTT. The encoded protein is CASSSRSAGGSPLHF.

CDR3 sequence: CASSPGLAGGPEDTQYF. Written as DNA, the CDR3 is TGTGCCAGCAGCCCAGGACTAGCGGGGGGGCCGGAAGATACGCAGTATTTT. The chain uses TRBV11-3 and TRBJ2-3; 15 nucleotides line up with TRBD2. CDR3 length: 17 residues. Germline V gene lookup returns CDR1 SGHNT and CDR2 YENEEA. V shed 5 bases and J 5 bases; nucleotides not matched to a gene: 8.

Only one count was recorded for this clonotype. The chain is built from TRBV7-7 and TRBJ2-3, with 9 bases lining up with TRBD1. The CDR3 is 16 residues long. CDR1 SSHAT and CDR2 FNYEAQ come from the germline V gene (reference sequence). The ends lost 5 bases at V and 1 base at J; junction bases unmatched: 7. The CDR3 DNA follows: TGTGCCAGCAGCGTAGGGACAGGGTCTGGCACAGATACGCAGTATTTT. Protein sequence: CASSVGTGSGTDTQYF.

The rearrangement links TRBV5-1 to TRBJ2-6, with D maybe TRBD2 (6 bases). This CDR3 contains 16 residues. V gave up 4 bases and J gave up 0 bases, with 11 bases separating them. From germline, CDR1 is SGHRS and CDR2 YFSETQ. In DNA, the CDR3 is TGCGCCAGCAGCCTAAAGCGGGCCTCTGGGGCCAACGTCCTGACTTTC. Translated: CASSLKRASGANVLTF.

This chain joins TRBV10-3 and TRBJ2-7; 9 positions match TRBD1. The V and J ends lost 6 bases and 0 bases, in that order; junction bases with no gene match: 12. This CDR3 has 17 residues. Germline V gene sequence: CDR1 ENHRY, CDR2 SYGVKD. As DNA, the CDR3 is TGTGCCATCAGCGGGCGGACAGGGGCCGTAAGCTCCTACGAGCAGTACTTC. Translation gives CAISGRTGAVSSYEQYF.

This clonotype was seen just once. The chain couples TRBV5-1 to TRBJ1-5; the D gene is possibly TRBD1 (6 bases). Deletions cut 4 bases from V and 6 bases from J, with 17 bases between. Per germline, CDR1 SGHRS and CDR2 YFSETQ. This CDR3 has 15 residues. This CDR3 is CASSPGAGGIQPQHF. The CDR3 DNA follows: TGCGCCAGCAGCCCAGGAGCGGGGGGCATTCAGCCCCAGCATTTT.

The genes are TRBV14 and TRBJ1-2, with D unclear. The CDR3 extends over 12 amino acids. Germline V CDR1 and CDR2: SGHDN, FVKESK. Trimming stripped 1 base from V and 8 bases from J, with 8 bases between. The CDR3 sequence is CASSQVPGGYTF. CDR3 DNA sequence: TGTGCCAGCAGCCAAGTTCCGGGCGGCTACACCTTC.

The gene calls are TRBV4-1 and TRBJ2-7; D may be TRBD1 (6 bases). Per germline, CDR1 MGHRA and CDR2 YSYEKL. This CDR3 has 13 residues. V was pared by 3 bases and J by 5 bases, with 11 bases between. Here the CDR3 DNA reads TGCGCCAGCAGCCAGCAGGGGCCCAACGAGCAGTACTTC. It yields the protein CASSQQGPNEQYF.

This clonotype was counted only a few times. The CDR3 DNA reads as TGTGCCAGCAGCCTTGGACAGGTCGGCTACACCTTC. Translated, it gives CASSLGQVGYTF. This sequence joins TRBV3-1 and TRBJ1-2, with 7 nucleotides matching TRBD1. The CDR3 is 12 amino acids. Looked up from germline, CDR1 is LGHDT and CDR2 is YNNKEL (reference sequence). The trim removed 4 bases at V and 8 bases at J, leaving 4 bases unmatched. Drawing the rest from reference TRBV3-1 and TRBJ1-2, the complete variable domain is DTAVSQTPKYLVTQMGNDKSIKCEQNLGHDTMYWYKQDSKKFLKIMFSYNNKELIINETVPNRFSPKSPDKAHLNLHINSLELGDSAVYFCASSLGQVGYTFGSGTRLTVV.

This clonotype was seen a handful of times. The chain's CDR3 is CASSQGAGPTDTQYF. The DNA for the CDR3 is TGCGCCAGCAGCCAAGGAGCGGGCCCCACAGATACGCAGTATTTT. The chain has TRBV4-1 and TRBJ2-3, with a possible D match to TRBD2 (6 bases). CDR1 and CDR2 from the germline V gene are MGHRA and YSYEKL. The CDR3 spans 15 residues. Deletions cut 1 base from V and 2 bases from J, with 10 bases between.

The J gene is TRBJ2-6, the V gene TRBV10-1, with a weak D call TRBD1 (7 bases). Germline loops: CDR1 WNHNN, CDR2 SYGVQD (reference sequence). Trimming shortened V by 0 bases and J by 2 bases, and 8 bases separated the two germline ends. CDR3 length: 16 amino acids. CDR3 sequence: CASSESRGAGANVLTF. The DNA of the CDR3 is TGCGCCAGCAGTGAGTCCAGGGGGGCTGGGGCCAACGTCCTGACTTTC.

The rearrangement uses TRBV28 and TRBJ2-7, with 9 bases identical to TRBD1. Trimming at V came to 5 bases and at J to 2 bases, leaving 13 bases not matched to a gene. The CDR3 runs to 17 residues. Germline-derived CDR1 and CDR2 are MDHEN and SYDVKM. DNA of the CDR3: TGTGCCAGCAGTCCTACCGGGACAGGGTTGGTCGCCTACGAGCAGTACTTC. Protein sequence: CASSPTGTGLVAYEQYF.

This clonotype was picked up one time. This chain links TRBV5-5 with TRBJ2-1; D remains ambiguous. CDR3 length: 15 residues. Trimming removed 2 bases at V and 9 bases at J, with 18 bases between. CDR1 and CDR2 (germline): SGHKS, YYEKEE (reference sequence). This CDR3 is CASSFVEGKEFEQFF. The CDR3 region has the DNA TGTGCCAGCAGCTTTGTAGAAGGGAAGGAGTTTGAGCAGTTCTTC.

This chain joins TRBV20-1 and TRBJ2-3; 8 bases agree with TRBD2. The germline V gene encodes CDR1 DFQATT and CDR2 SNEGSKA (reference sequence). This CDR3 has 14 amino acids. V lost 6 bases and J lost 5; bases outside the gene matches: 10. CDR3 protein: CSAPRGGLEDTQYF. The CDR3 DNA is TGCAGTGCGCCACGGGGGGGCCTTGAAGATACGCAGTATTTT.

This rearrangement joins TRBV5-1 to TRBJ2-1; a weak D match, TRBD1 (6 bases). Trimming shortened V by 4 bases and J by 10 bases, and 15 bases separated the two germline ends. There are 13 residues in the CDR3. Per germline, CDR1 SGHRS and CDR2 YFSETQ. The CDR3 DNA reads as TGCGCCAGCAGCCTCCCGACAGGCGGGGAGCAGTTCTTC. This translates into CASSLPTGGEQFF.

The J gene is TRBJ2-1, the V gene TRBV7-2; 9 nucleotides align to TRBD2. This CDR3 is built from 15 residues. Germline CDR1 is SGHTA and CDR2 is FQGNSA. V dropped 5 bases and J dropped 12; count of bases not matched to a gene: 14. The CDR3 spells CASSQTGSSGVWQFF. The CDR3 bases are TGTGCCAGCAGCCAGACTGGATCTAGCGGGGTTTGGCAGTTCTTC.

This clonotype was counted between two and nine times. CDR3 nucleotides: TGCAGTGCTTCCCGGACAGATAGATTTACACATGGCTACACCTTC. Protein product: CSASRTDRFTHGYTF. The V call is TRBV20-1, the J call TRBJ1-2; tentative D call: TRBD1 (6 bases). The germline V and J ends were trimmed by 5 bases and 6 bases, with 22 bases remaining between them. Germline loops: CDR1 DFQATT, CDR2 SNEGSKA (reference sequence). This CDR3 contains 15 residues.

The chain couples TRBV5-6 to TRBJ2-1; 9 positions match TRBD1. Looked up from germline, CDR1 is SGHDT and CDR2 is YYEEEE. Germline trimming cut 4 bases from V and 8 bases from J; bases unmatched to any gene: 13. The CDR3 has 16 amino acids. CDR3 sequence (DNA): TGTGCCAGCAGCCAGGCGGATGGGACAGGGTGGGATGAGCAGTTCTTC. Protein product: CASSQADGTGWDEQFF.

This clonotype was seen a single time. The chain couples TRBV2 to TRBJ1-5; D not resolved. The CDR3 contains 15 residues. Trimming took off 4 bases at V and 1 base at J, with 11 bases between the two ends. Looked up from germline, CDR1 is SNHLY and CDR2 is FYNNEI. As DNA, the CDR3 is TGTGCCAGCAGTGGAGAGGGCCCGAGCAATCAGCCCCAGCATTTT. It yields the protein CASSGEGPSNQPQHF.